A selection of T cell receptor beta chains follows, all from one sample in a study of CXCR3-negative and CXCR3-positive naive CD8 T cells. TCRdb reworked the 5' RACE reads into one entry per CDR3 protein, no DNA. This sample's table has approximately 120,000 distinct CDR3 sequences. Sequencing input: naive CXCR3+ CD8+ T cells from blood. Receptors originate from a human donor in good health. Some clones in this sample may be carry-over from other donors' samples. CDR3s include the opening cysteine and the closing phenylalanine or tryptophan.

v_gene: TRBV6-6; j_gene: TRBJ2-1; CDR3aa: CASGSDAYNEQFF
v_gene: TRBV12-3/TRBV12-4; j_gene: TRBJ1-5; CDR3aa: CASSLNWGTYRGLSNQPQHF
v_gene: TRBV19; j_gene: TRBJ2-6; CDR3aa: CASSMGRRAGANVLTF
v_gene: TRBV12-3/TRBV12-4; j_gene: TRBJ2-7; CDR3aa: CASSLLYEQYF
v_gene: TRBV24-1; j_gene: TRBJ2-1; CDR3aa: CATSGPGGTGGVNEQFF
v_gene: TRBV20-1; j_gene: TRBJ1-1; CDR3aa: CSARPPILGMNTEAFF
v_gene: TRBV7-9; j_gene: TRBJ2-7; CDR3aa: CASSLDAGGAYEQYF
v_gene: TRBV28; j_gene: TRBJ1-5; CDR3aa: CASSFRGGRYSNQPQHF
v_gene: TRBV6-5; j_gene: TRBJ2-5; CDR3aa: CATGRIQETQYF
v_gene: TRBV29-1; j_gene: TRBJ2-1; CDR3aa: CSSGPGAFNEQFF
v_gene: TRBV10-3; j_gene: TRBJ1-1; CDR3aa: CAISAAANTEAFF
v_gene: TRBV3-1; j_gene: TRBJ1-2; CDR3aa: CASSQVERQTNYGYTF
v_gene: TRBV28; j_gene: TRBJ2-5; CDR3aa: CASSLAAETQYF
v_gene: TRBV4-3; j_gene: TRBJ1-6; CDR3aa: CASSQDWSGRSPLHF
v_gene: TRBV14; j_gene: TRBJ2-2; CDR3aa: CASSQDLTSGGPPGELFF
v_gene: TRBV2; j_gene: TRBJ2-1; CDR3aa: CASSERRGWYDEQFF
v_gene: TRBV7-9; j_gene: TRBJ2-4; CDR3aa: CASSLLLAGGIAKNIQYF
v_gene: TRBV29-1; j_gene: TRBJ2-3; CDR3aa: CSVDFGTGSTDTQYF
v_gene: TRBV2; j_gene: TRBJ2-7; CDR3aa: CASSGTDTYEQYF
v_gene: TRBV4-3; j_gene: TRBJ2-4; CDR3aa: CASSQDIGTAWIQYF
v_gene: TRBV7-9; j_gene: TRBJ2-5; CDR3aa: CASSLVEAGEFQETQYF
v_gene: TRBV9; j_gene: TRBJ2-6; CDR3aa: CASSVSGANVLTF
v_gene: TRBV7-9; j_gene: TRBJ2-7; CDR3aa: CASSDRDRAYEQYF
v_gene: TRBV4-1; j_gene: TRBJ2-1; CDR3aa: CASSLWGDNEQFF
v_gene: TRBV29-1; j_gene: TRBJ1-2; CDR3aa: CSVESGLAYGYTF
v_gene: TRBV5-1; j_gene: TRBJ1-3; CDR3aa: CASSLYKGPAGNTIYF
v_gene: TRBV28; j_gene: TRBJ2-3; CDR3aa: CASSYPRTSGGPRRPDTQYF
v_gene: TRBV29-1; j_gene: TRBJ2-1; CDR3aa: CSVGREPNYNEQFF
v_gene: TRBV20-1; j_gene: TRBJ2-7; CDR3aa: CSARGLAGRSSYEQYF
v_gene: TRBV7-9; j_gene: TRBJ2-4; CDR3aa: CASSHPGMGAKNIQYF
v_gene: TRBV5-6; j_gene: TRBJ2-1; CDR3aa: CASSLGTAHWVFF
v_gene: TRBV20-1; j_gene: TRBJ2-5; CDR3aa: CSAMDGAALLQETQYF
v_gene: TRBV7-8; j_gene: TRBJ2-7; CDR3aa: CASSLKFGGTPSYEQYF
v_gene: TRBV5-4; j_gene: TRBJ2-7; CDR3aa: CASSLPRTEISYEQYF
v_gene: TRBV10-3; j_gene: TRBJ2-7; CDR3aa: CAISEPGTGGEQYF
v_gene: TRBV5-1; j_gene: TRBJ2-7; CDR3aa: CASSLRDRGSYEQYF